Listed below are T cell receptor beta chains from one sample, sequenced in a study of CD4 T cells in relation to SARS-CoV-2 and coronaviruses. Generated by immunoSEQ multiplex PCR, the TCRdb table keeps only in-frame clones and is missing some. The data contain just under 30,000 clones, around 72% of them singletons. These receptors' antigens are unknown. The specimen was CD4+ T cells from PBMCs, cultured in vitro. The receptors shown here come from a human donor in good health. Each CDR3 is given with its conserved first and last residue. Each record gives: J gene, D gene, clone size, V gene, CDR3 DNA, CDR3 protein. D genes are given only for firm matches. A row's size may be missing; if present it is once, few, many or a size class.

J: TRBJ2-5; D: NA; size: NA; V: TRBV7-2; DNA: TGTGCCAGCAGCCGCTCGACGGCGGGGACCCAGTACTTC; CDR3: CASSRSTAGTQYF
J: TRBJ1-2; D: NA; size: NA; V: TRBV3-1/TRBV3-2; DNA: TGTGCCAGCAGCCAAGGCCCCGAGAATGGCTACACCTTC; CDR3: CASSQGPENGYTF
J: TRBJ2-3; D: TRBD2; size: few; V: TRBV6-6; DNA: TGTGCCAGCAGTTACCCGGGACTAGCGGGAGATACGCAGTATTTT; CDR3: CASSYPGLAGDTQYF
J: TRBJ1-1; D: NA; size: few; V: TRBV19; DNA: TGTGCCAGTAGTATACGAAGGGGCACTGAAGCTTTCTTT; CDR3: CASSIRRGTEAFF
J: TRBJ1-2; D: NA; size: NA; V: TRBV4-1; DNA: TGCGCCAGCAGCCAATCGGACTATGGCTACACCTTC; CDR3: CASSQSDYGYTF
J: TRBJ1-3; D: NA; size: NA; V: TRBV19; DNA: TGTGCCAGTACCGCCGCGGCCCCCATCTCTGGAAACACCATATATTTT; CDR3: CASTAAAPISGNTIYF
J: TRBJ2-7; D: TRBD1; size: NA; V: TRBV7-9; DNA: TGTGCCAGCAGCGCACCGGGACAGGGGAACTCCTACGAGCAGTACTTC; CDR3: CASSAPGQGNSYEQYF
J: TRBJ2-5; D: NA; size: NA; V: TRBV5-1; DNA: TGCGCCAGCCACCCTTTAGATATTCAAGAGACCCAGTACTTC; CDR3: CASHPLDIQETQYF
J: TRBJ2-2; D: NA; size: few; V: TRBV2; DNA: TGTGCCAGCATAATGGAGTTTAACACCGGGGAGCTGTTTTTT; CDR3: CASIMEFNTGELFF
J: TRBJ2-1; D: NA; size: NA; V: TRBV10-2; DNA: TGCGCCAGCAGCAGGACAGTCCTGACCTACAATGAGCAGTTCTTC; CDR3: CASSRTVLTYNEQFF
J: TRBJ2-5; D: NA; size: NA; V: TRBV21-1; DNA: TGTGCCAGCAGCAAGGAGGCCGGGACACAAGAGACCCAGTACTTC; CDR3: CASSKEAGTQETQYF
J: TRBJ2-5; D: NA; size: NA; V: TRBV18; DNA: TGTGCCAGCTCACGGGCTTCCCAAGAGACCCAGTACTTC; CDR3: CASSRASQETQYF
J: TRBJ2-1; D: NA; size: NA; V: TRBV11-2; DNA: TGTGCCAGCAGCCAGCCGGATAGACCTCGGGTGCAGTTCTTC; CDR3: CASSQPDRPRVQFF
J: TRBJ2-7; D: NA; size: NA; V: TRBV7-2; DNA: TGTGCCAGCAGCGTACGGAAAGCCTACGAGCAGTACTTC; CDR3: CASSVRKAYEQYF
J: TRBJ2-7; D: TRBD2; size: few; V: TRBV6-2/TRBV6-3; DNA: TGTGCCAGCAGTTACGGGCTAGCGGGAAGCTACGAGCAGTACTTC; CDR3: CASSYGLAGSYEQYF
J: TRBJ1-5; D: NA; size: NA; V: TRBV21-1; DNA: TGTGCCAGCAGCCCCCCCCCGAGCGGGCCCCAGCATTTT; CDR3: CASSPPPSGPQHF
J: TRBJ2-1; D: NA; size: NA; V: TRBV5-1; DNA: TGCGCCAGCAGCTCTCAAAATGAGCAGTTCTTC; CDR3: CASSSQNEQFF
J: TRBJ1-1; D: NA; size: few; V: TRBV9; DNA: TGTGCCAGCAGCGTAGCGGCCGGGATAAGCACTGAAGCTTTCTTT; CDR3: CASSVAAGISTEAFF
J: TRBJ2-1; D: NA; size: once; V: TRBV6-1; DNA: TGTGCCAGCAGTGAAGCGCGGAGGGATGGTGAGCAGTTCTTC; CDR3: CASSEARRDGEQFF
J: TRBJ2-7; D: NA; size: NA; V: TRBV5-1; DNA: TGCGCCAGCAGCTTGGAGCGGACAGCGGCCCCCTACGAGCAGTACTTC; CDR3: CASSLERTAAPYEQYF
J: TRBJ1-2; D: NA; size: NA; V: TRBV12-2; DNA: TGTGCAAGTCGCTCACAGTGGACAGGGTCTGACTCACTCTATGGCTACACCTTC; CDR3: CASRSQWTGSDSLYGYTF
J: TRBJ2-1; D: NA; size: few; V: TRBV5-1; DNA: TGCGCCAGCAGCCTTTCGGCCAACTCCTACAATGAGCAGTTCTTC; CDR3: CASSLSANSYNEQFF
J: TRBJ2-2; D: TRBD2; size: NA; V: TRBV6-5; DNA: TGTGCCAGCAGGTGGACTAGCGGGGGGTCCGGGGAGCTGTTTTTT; CDR3: CASRWTSGGSGELFF
J: TRBJ2-3; D: NA; size: NA; V: TRBV12-5; DNA: TGTGCTAGTGCCCTGACGGGAGATACGCAGTATTTT; CDR3: CASALTGDTQYF
J: TRBJ2-1; D: NA; size: NA; V: TRBV12-3/TRBV12-4; DNA: TGTGCCAGCAGTTTAGCAGCAGGGGCTGAGCAGTTCTTC; CDR3: CASSLAAGAEQFF
J: TRBJ2-3; D: TRBD2; size: NA; V: TRBV12-5; DNA: TGTGCTAGTGTACGACCCCGGACTAGCGGGAGTGATACGCAGTATTTT; CDR3: CASVRPRTSGSDTQYF
J: TRBJ2-1; D: NA; size: NA; V: TRBV7-8; DNA: TGTGCCAGCAGGCTAGACAATGAGCAGTTCTTC; CDR3: CASRLDNEQFF
J: TRBJ1-6; D: TRBD1; size: NA; V: TRBV27; DNA: TGTGCCAGCAGTTTAGAGACAGGGCAGTCACCCCTCCACTTT; CDR3: CASSLETGQSPLHF
J: TRBJ2-3; D: TRBD1; size: NA; V: TRBV24-1; DNA: TGTGCCACCAGTGCCGTTGGACAGGGGACAGATACGCAGTATTTT; CDR3: CATSAVGQGTDTQYF
J: TRBJ2-1; D: NA; size: NA; V: TRBV4-1; DNA: TGCGCCAGCAGCCAAAACGCAAGGACTGGGCTCGGTGAGCAGTTCTTC; CDR3: CASSQNARTGLGEQFF
J: TRBJ2-4; D: TRBD1; size: NA; V: TRBV5-5; DNA: TGTGCCAGCAGTCTACAGGGGCCCAAAAACATTCAGTACTTC; CDR3: CASSLQGPKNIQYF
J: TRBJ1-6; D: TRBD1; size: NA; V: TRBV7-7; DNA: TGTGCCAGCAGCTTAGCGGACAGGGTCCTCTATAATTCACCCCTCCACTTT; CDR3: CASSLADRVLYNSPLHF
J: TRBJ1-5; D: NA; size: NA; V: TRBV4-3; DNA: TGCGCCAGCAGCCAAGAAGCCCGGGGAGGATGGCCCCAGCATTTT; CDR3: CASSQEARGGWPQHF
J: TRBJ2-7; D: TRBD2; size: once; V: TRBV5-6; DNA: TGTGCCAGCAGCCAACCTACCACCGGGACTAGCGGGAGTCCGCAGTACTTC; CDR3: CASSQPTTGTSGSPQYF
J: TRBJ2-7; D: TRBD2; size: NA; V: TRBV4-2; DNA: TGTGCCAGCAGCCAAGCTAGCGGAGGCTACGAGCAGTACTTC; CDR3: CASSQASGGYEQYF
J: TRBJ2-2; D: TRBD2; size: few; V: TRBV4-2; DNA: TGTGCCAGCAGCCAAGGAAATACAGCGGGGGGGCCCGGGGAGCTGTTTTTT; CDR3: CASSQGNTAGGPGELFF
J: TRBJ1-1; D: TRBD1; size: NA; V: TRBV19; DNA: TGTGCCAGTAGTACCCCCCGGACAGGTTTAAAGACTGAAGCTTTCTTT; CDR3: CASSTPRTGLKTEAFF
J: TRBJ2-5; D: NA; size: NA; V: TRBV5-4; DNA: TGTGCCAGCAGCTTGGACGGATTAGCGTACCAAGAGACCCAGTACTTC; CDR3: CASSLDGLAYQETQYF
J: TRBJ1-2; D: NA; size: NA; V: TRBV19; DNA: TGTGCCACTTCCAGTGGGTCTAACTATGGCTACACCTTC; CDR3: CATSSGSNYGYTF
J: TRBJ2-1; D: NA; size: NA; V: TRBV7-2; DNA: TGTGCCAGCAGCCCCGCAGGGTCCTACAATGAGCAGTTCTTC; CDR3: CASSPAGSYNEQFF
J: TRBJ2-7; D: TRBD2; size: NA; V: TRBV5-1; DNA: TGCGCCAGCAGCCTCGGTGGACTAGCCTACGAGCAGTACTTC; CDR3: CASSLGGLAYEQYF
J: TRBJ1-6; D: NA; size: NA; V: TRBV11-2; DNA: TGTGCCAGCAGCTTCTCAGGGGATAATTCACCCCTCCACTTT; CDR3: CASSFSGDNSPLHF
J: TRBJ1-4; D: NA; size: NA; V: TRBV6-5; DNA: TGTGCCAGCAGTTACTCGGGTGGTTACGAAAAACTGTTTTTT; CDR3: CASSYSGGYEKLFF
J: TRBJ1-1; D: NA; size: few; V: TRBV6-2/TRBV6-3; DNA: TGTGCCAGCAGTAAAACCCTCAGGGCTGAAGCTTTCTTT; CDR3: CASSKTLRAEAFF
J: TRBJ2-7; D: NA; size: NA; V: TRBV5-6; DNA: TGTGCCAGCAGCTTGTTCCGGACTACCCTCTACGAGCAGTACTTC; CDR3: CASSLFRTTLYEQYF
J: TRBJ1-5; D: NA; size: few; V: TRBV27; DNA: TGTGCCAGCAGTTTGCTTGGGTTTAGCAATCAGCCCCAGCATTTT; CDR3: CASSLLGFSNQPQHF
J: TRBJ2-3; D: NA; size: NA; V: TRBV2; DNA: TGTGCCAGCAGCCGGGACCGCGGCACAGATACGCAGTATTTT; CDR3: CASSRDRGTDTQYF
J: TRBJ2-7; D: NA; size: few; V: TRBV5-1; DNA: TGCGCCAGCAGCTTCGGCAGGCCGGCATACGAGCAGTACTTC; CDR3: CASSFGRPAYEQYF
J: TRBJ1-5; D: TRBD1; size: few; V: TRBV18; DNA: TGTGCCAGCTCACCAGGTGAGGGGGCAAATCAGCCCCAGCATTTT; CDR3: CASSPGEGANQPQHF
J: TRBJ1-1; D: NA; size: NA; V: TRBV29-1; DNA: TGCAGCGTTGAAAGGGGGGCGATGGAAGCTTTCTTT; CDR3: CSVERGAMEAFF
J: TRBJ1-2; D: NA; size: few; V: TRBV11-2; DNA: TGTGCCAGCAGCCGGGACTTGGATGGCTACACCTTC; CDR3: CASSRDLDGYTF
J: TRBJ2-3; D: NA; size: NA; V: TRBV7-9; DNA: TGTGCCAGCAGCTTAGCAGGGGCAGATACGCAGTATTTT; CDR3: CASSLAGADTQYF
J: TRBJ2-2; D: TRBD1; size: NA; V: TRBV19; DNA: TGTGCCAGTAGAATCAATATAGGGACAGGGGGATCCGGGGAGCTGTTTTTT; CDR3: CASRINIGTGGSGELFF
J: TRBJ1-1; D: NA; size: NA; V: TRBV7-2; DNA: TGTGCCAGCAGCTATGACAGGATGGACACTGAAGCTTTCTTT; CDR3: CASSYDRMDTEAFF
J: TRBJ2-4; D: NA; size: NA; V: TRBV7-9; DNA: TGTGCCAGCAGCCTTGGGGACATTCAGTACTTC; CDR3: CASSLGDIQYF